The rows below give T cell receptor beta chains drawn from one sample of a study of T cell repertoires in cytomegalovirus infection. Using its own MiXCR run on the reads, TCRdb lists one record per CDR3 protein. The sample includes 200,000 to 300,000 distinct CDR3 sequences, around 9% seen only once; the top ten take around 15%. The sequenced sample was PBMCs. Receptors originate from a human donor in good health (CMV status not recorded). Some clones in this sample may be carry-over from other donors' samples. Each CDR3 is given with its conserved first and last residue. Each record gives: J gene, D gene, V gene, clone size, CDR3 DNA, CDR3 protein. The D gene is left open where the match is weak. Clone size appears in some rows only: once, few, many, or a class for an expanded clone.

J gene: TRBJ2-1; D gene: -; V gene: TRBV9; clone size: many; CDR3 DNA: TGTGCCAGCAGCGAGTCAGGGAGGCCCCACAATGAGCAGTTCTTC; CDR3 protein: CASSESGRPHNEQFF
J gene: TRBJ1-2; D gene: -; V gene: TRBV6-6; clone size: many; CDR3 DNA: TGTGCCAGCGTCGCTAGACCTAACTATGGCTACACCTTC; CDR3 protein: CASVARPNYGYTF
J gene: TRBJ2-1; D gene: -; V gene: TRBV29-1; clone size: many; CDR3 DNA: TGCAGCGTTGTTAACCTTGGGCGGGTTTACAATGAGCAGTTCTTC; CDR3 protein: CSVVNLGRVYNEQFF
J gene: TRBJ2-7; D gene: -; V gene: TRBV29-1; clone size: few; CDR3 DNA: TGCAGCGTGACGGACAGTTACGAGCAGTACTTC; CDR3 protein: CSVTDSYEQYF
J gene: TRBJ2-5; D gene: TRBD2; V gene: TRBV7-8; clone size: -; CDR3 DNA: TGTGCCAGCAGCTTAGCAAGCGGGGGGGCAGAGACCCAGTACTTC; CDR3 protein: CASSLASGGAETQYF
J gene: TRBJ1-4; D gene: -; V gene: TRBV20-1; clone size: few; CDR3 DNA: TGCAGTGCTAGAGTGTCTCATTTTAGGCAAACTGGGACAACTAATGAAAAACTGTTTTTT; CDR3 protein: CSARVSHFRQTGTTNEKLFF
J gene: TRBJ2-4; D gene: -; V gene: TRBV7-2; clone size: many; CDR3 DNA: TGTGCCAGCAGCTCCTCCCGTGGATCTACCATTCAGTACTTC; CDR3 protein: CASSSSRGSTIQYF
J gene: TRBJ2-7; D gene: TRBD2; V gene: TRBV28; clone size: many; CDR3 DNA: TGTGCCATCCGCGGGGGGGCAAACTACGAGCAGTACTTC; CDR3 protein: CAIRGGANYEQYF
J gene: TRBJ1-2; D gene: -; V gene: TRBV28; clone size: few; CDR3 DNA: TGTGCCAGCAGTTTAACTCAGACAGTAATCTATGGCTACACCTTC; CDR3 protein: CASSLTQTVIYGYTF
J gene: TRBJ1-2; D gene: TRBD1; V gene: TRBV5-1; clone size: few; CDR3 DNA: TGCGCCAGCAGCTTGGTGGAGGGGGCGCATGGCTACACCTTC; CDR3 protein: CASSLVEGAHGYTF
J gene: TRBJ1-4; D gene: TRBD1; V gene: TRBV29-1; clone size: many; CDR3 DNA: TGCAGCGCCGAGGGGGCCGAAAAACTGTTTTTT; CDR3 protein: CSAEGAEKLFF
J gene: TRBJ1-2; D gene: TRBD1; V gene: TRBV19; clone size: -; CDR3 DNA: TGTGCCAGTAGCGAAGCGACGGGGACAGGACGGGGGGATGGCTACACCTTC; CDR3 protein: CASSEATGTGRGDGYTF
J gene: TRBJ2-7; D gene: -; V gene: TRBV20-1; clone size: many; CDR3 DNA: TGCAGTGCTATGGGACCATGGGGCTACGAGCAGTACTTC; CDR3 protein: CSAMGPWGYEQYF
J gene: TRBJ2-3; D gene: TRBD2; V gene: TRBV7-2; clone size: many; CDR3 DNA: TGTGCCAGCAGCTTAGGGACTAGCTATTCGACAGATACGCAGTATTTT; CDR3 protein: CASSLGTSYSTDTQYF
J gene: TRBJ1-2; D gene: TRBD1; V gene: TRBV28; clone size: many; CDR3 DNA: TGTGCCAGCAGGGAATCGGGACAGCTCTATGGCTACACCTTC; CDR3 protein: CASRESGQLYGYTF
J gene: TRBJ2-5; D gene: -; V gene: TRBV7-2; clone size: -; CDR3 DNA: TGTGCCAGCAGCTTAGCTTCCGGGGTCCGCCAAGAGACCCAGTACTTC; CDR3 protein: CASSLASGVRQETQYF
J gene: TRBJ2-3; D gene: -; V gene: TRBV7-2; clone size: few; CDR3 DNA: TGTGCCAGCAGCTTAAGTGAGGGCTCCGGCACAGATACGCAGTATTTT; CDR3 protein: CASSLSEGSGTDTQYF
J gene: TRBJ1-5; D gene: -; V gene: TRBV12-3/TRBV12-4; clone size: few; CDR3 DNA: TGTGCCAGCAGTTTAGAGGGCCCTAGCAATCAGCCCCAGCATTTT; CDR3 protein: CASSLEGPSNQPQHF
J gene: TRBJ1-3; D gene: -; V gene: TRBV7-9; clone size: many; CDR3 DNA: TGTGCCAGCAGCTCTGGGGTCAACACCATATATTTT; CDR3 protein: CASSSGVNTIYF
J gene: TRBJ2-1; D gene: TRBD2; V gene: TRBV12-3/TRBV12-4; clone size: many; CDR3 DNA: TGTGCCAGCAGCCACCCGACTAGCGGGACGTATTCAGATGAGCAGTTCTTC; CDR3 protein: CASSHPTSGTYSDEQFF
J gene: TRBJ2-1; D gene: TRBD2; V gene: TRBV6-6; clone size: many; CDR3 DNA: TGTGCCAGCGGGCGGGGGGAGGGCAATGAGCAGTTCTTC; CDR3 protein: CASGRGEGNEQFF
J gene: TRBJ2-1; D gene: -; V gene: TRBV7-2; clone size: many; CDR3 DNA: TGTGCCAGCAGCTTCGGACTTGGGGACGAGCAGTTCTTC; CDR3 protein: CASSFGLGDEQFF
J gene: TRBJ2-7; D gene: -; V gene: TRBV4-3; clone size: -; CDR3 DNA: TGCGCCAGCAGCCAAGCTCGGACTGGAACCTACGAGCAGTACTTC; CDR3 protein: CASSQARTGTYEQYF
J gene: TRBJ2-5; D gene: -; V gene: TRBV4-3; clone size: many; CDR3 DNA: TGCGCCAGCAGCCAAGATAACACCTTACAAGAGACCCAGTACTTC; CDR3 protein: CASSQDNTLQETQYF
J gene: TRBJ2-1; D gene: TRBD2; V gene: TRBV19; clone size: -; CDR3 DNA: TGTGCCAGTAGGATCCGTAGCGGGAGGGCCAATGAGCAGTTCTTC; CDR3 protein: CASRIRSGRANEQFF
J gene: TRBJ1-6; D gene: -; V gene: TRBV6-4; clone size: -; CDR3 DNA: TGTGCCAGCAGTGACCGGGTTCTGGGTTGGTCACCCCTCCACTTT; CDR3 protein: CASSDRVLGWSPLHF
J gene: TRBJ1-6; D gene: -; V gene: TRBV20-1; clone size: many; CDR3 DNA: TGCAGTGCTAGGGGGGGCCGTGATAATTCACCCCTCCACTTT; CDR3 protein: CSARGGRDNSPLHF
J gene: TRBJ2-7; D gene: -; V gene: TRBV6-2/TRBV6-3; clone size: many; CDR3 DNA: TGTGCCAGCAGTTACGGGGCACTGACCTACGAGCAGTACTTC; CDR3 protein: CASSYGALTYEQYF
J gene: TRBJ2-5; D gene: -; V gene: TRBV6-1; clone size: many; CDR3 DNA: TGTGCCAGCAGTTACGTCATGGAGACCCAGTACTTC; CDR3 protein: CASSYVMETQYF
J gene: TRBJ1-2; D gene: TRBD1; V gene: TRBV20-1; clone size: many; CDR3 DNA: TGCAGTGCCCCGGGACAGCCTAACTATGGCTACACCTTC; CDR3 protein: CSAPGQPNYGYTF
J gene: TRBJ1-1; D gene: TRBD1; V gene: TRBV7-2; clone size: many; CDR3 DNA: TGTGCCAGCAGCCCCCGGCCCGGGACAGGGATCACTGAAGCTTTCTTT; CDR3 protein: CASSPRPGTGITEAFF
J gene: TRBJ2-7; D gene: -; V gene: TRBV19; clone size: -; CDR3 DNA: TGTGCCAGTAGTAATCGGCCTAGAGACGAGCAGTACTTC; CDR3 protein: CASSNRPRDEQYF
J gene: TRBJ1-6; D gene: -; V gene: TRBV19; clone size: -; CDR3 DNA: TGTGCCAGTAGTATCGGGCAGGGAGTTAATTCACCCCTCCACTTT; CDR3 protein: CASSIGQGVNSPLHF
J gene: TRBJ1-5; D gene: TRBD1; V gene: TRBV30; clone size: -; CDR3 DNA: TGTGCCTGGAGTAGGGACAGGGGGCTAGATCAGCCCCAGCATTTT; CDR3 protein: CAWSRDRGLDQPQHF
J gene: TRBJ2-3; D gene: TRBD1; V gene: TRBV7-2; clone size: many; CDR3 DNA: TGTGCCAGCAGCTTAGAAGGGACAGGGGGCACAGATACGCAGTATTTT; CDR3 protein: CASSLEGTGGTDTQYF
J gene: TRBJ2-2; D gene: -; V gene: TRBV19; clone size: many; CDR3 DNA: TGTGCCAGTAGTATGGCGTCAGCGAACACCGGGGAGCTGTTTTTT; CDR3 protein: CASSMASANTGELFF
J gene: TRBJ2-3; D gene: TRBD2; V gene: TRBV7-2; clone size: many; CDR3 DNA: TGTGCCAGCAGCCCTGATCGCCCACTAGCGGGGGGCGACGATGGTGCAAATACGCAGTATTTT; CDR3 protein: CASSPDRPLAGGDDGANTQYF
J gene: TRBJ1-6; D gene: TRBD1; V gene: TRBV10-2; clone size: -; CDR3 DNA: TGCGCCAGCAGTGAGTCGTTAAACAGGGGATCGGGTAATTCACCCCTCCACTTT; CDR3 protein: CASSESLNRGSGNSPLHF
J gene: TRBJ1-5; D gene: -; V gene: TRBV14; clone size: few; CDR3 DNA: TGTGCCAGCAGCCAAGCATCCCCACAGCCACTGTGGGGCAATCAGCCCCAGCATTTT; CDR3 protein: CASSQASPQPLWGNQPQHF
J gene: TRBJ2-7; D gene: TRBD2; V gene: TRBV27; clone size: many; CDR3 DNA: TGTGCCAGCAGTGAAAACCCCTTACTAGCGGGAGTCGACCACGAGCAGTACTTC; CDR3 protein: CASSENPLLAGVDHEQYF
J gene: TRBJ1-4; D gene: -; V gene: TRBV7-2; clone size: many; CDR3 DNA: TGTGCCAGCAGCGACGGGCGGGGGGCAACTGAAAAACTGTTTTTT; CDR3 protein: CASSDGRGATEKLFF
J gene: TRBJ1-1; D gene: TRBD1; V gene: TRBV27; clone size: -; CDR3 DNA: TGTGCCAGCAGTTTAGGGACAGCACGGACTGAAGCTTTCTTT; CDR3 protein: CASSLGTARTEAFF
J gene: TRBJ2-5; D gene: -; V gene: TRBV4-1; clone size: many; CDR3 DNA: TGCGCCAGCAGCCAAGCCGGGGCCGGTCGAGAGACCCAGTACTTC; CDR3 protein: CASSQAGAGRETQYF
J gene: TRBJ2-7; D gene: -; V gene: TRBV7-2; clone size: many; CDR3 DNA: TGTGCCAGCAGCCCGGGACCCCAAGCCTACGAGCAGTACTTC; CDR3 protein: CASSPGPQAYEQYF
J gene: TRBJ2-2; D gene: -; V gene: TRBV29-1; clone size: -; CDR3 DNA: TGCAGCGTTGAAATCAGGGACACCGGGGAGCTGTTTTTT; CDR3 protein: CSVEIRDTGELFF
J gene: TRBJ2-5; D gene: TRBD2; V gene: TRBV7-2; clone size: many; CDR3 DNA: TGTGCCAGCAGCTTAGATTCGGGGGGAGGGGAGACCCAGTACTTC; CDR3 protein: CASSLDSGGGETQYF
J gene: TRBJ2-1; D gene: TRBD2; V gene: TRBV6-2/TRBV6-3; clone size: few; CDR3 DNA: TGTGCCAGCAGTTACCCCCCTCTAGCGCTAGCGGGGGACTCCAATGAGCAGTTCTTC; CDR3 protein: CASSYPPLALAGDSNEQFF
J gene: TRBJ1-2; D gene: -; V gene: TRBV20-1; clone size: -; CDR3 DNA: TGCAGTGCTAGAGAGGGAGCGGGGTACACCTTC; CDR3 protein: CSAREGAGYTF
J gene: TRBJ1-3; D gene: -; V gene: TRBV7-2; clone size: many; CDR3 DNA: TGTGCCAGCAGCTTAGCAGTGACAGGTCGAAACACCATATATTTT; CDR3 protein: CASSLAVTGRNTIYF
J gene: TRBJ2-5; D gene: -; V gene: TRBV29-1; clone size: few; CDR3 DNA: TGCAGCGTGGAGGGGCGCCCCTATGAGACCCAGTACTTC; CDR3 protein: CSVEGRPYETQYF